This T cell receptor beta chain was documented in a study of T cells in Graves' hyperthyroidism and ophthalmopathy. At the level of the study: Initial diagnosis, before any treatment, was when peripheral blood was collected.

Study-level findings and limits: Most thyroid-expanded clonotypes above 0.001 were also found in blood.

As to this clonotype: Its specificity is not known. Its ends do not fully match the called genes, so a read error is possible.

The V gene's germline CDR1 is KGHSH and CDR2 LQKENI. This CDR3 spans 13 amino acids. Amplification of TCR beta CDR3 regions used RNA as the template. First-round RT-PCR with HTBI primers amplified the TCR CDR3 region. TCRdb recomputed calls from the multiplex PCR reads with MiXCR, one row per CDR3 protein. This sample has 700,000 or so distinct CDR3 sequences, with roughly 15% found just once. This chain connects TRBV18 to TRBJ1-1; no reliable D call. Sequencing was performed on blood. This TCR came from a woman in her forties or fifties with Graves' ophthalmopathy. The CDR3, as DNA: TGTGCCAGCTCACCACAGTGGAACGCTGAAGCTTTCTTT. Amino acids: CASSPQWNAEAFF.